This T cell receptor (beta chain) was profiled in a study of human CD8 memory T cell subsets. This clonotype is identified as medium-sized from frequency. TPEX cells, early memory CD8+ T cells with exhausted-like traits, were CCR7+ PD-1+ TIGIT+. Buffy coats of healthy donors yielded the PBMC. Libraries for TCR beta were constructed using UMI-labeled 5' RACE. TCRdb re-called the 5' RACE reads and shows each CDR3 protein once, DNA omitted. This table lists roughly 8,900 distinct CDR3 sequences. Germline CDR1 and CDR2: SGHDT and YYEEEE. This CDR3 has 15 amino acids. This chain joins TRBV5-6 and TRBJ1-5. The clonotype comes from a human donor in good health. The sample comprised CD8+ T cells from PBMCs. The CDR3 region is CASSQGRVSNQPQHF.